This T cell receptor (beta chain) comes out of a study of cytomegalovirus exposure and HLA in healthy donors. This clone has only a few counts. The antigen remains unidentified. General study points: Cytomegalovirus status was reportedly diagnosed by the classifier with high sensitivity and specificity.

This CDR3 comprises 13 residues. The germline gives CDR1 MGHDK, CDR2 SYGVNS. V trimming: 3 bases; J trimming: 5 bases; junction bases outside the gene matches: 2. Primers: 60 Vbeta forward and 13 Jbeta reverse. Measured with immunoSEQ multiplex PCR; TCRdb has only the in-frame clones, and not every one. This table has some 140,000 clones, 65% to 80% appearing once. The sequencing sample was made of PBMCs. The clonotype comes from a man aged 18 to 30 in good health and CMV-seronegative. V usage is TRBV25-1 and J usage is TRBJ1-2, with TRBD1 matching 8 bases. CDR3: CASSEGTGYGYTF. The CDR3 region has the DNA TGTGCCAGCAGTGAGGGGACAGGTTATGGCTACACCTTC.